Following are 9 T cell receptor beta chains from one sample sequenced in a study of regulatory T cells in long-lasting Graves disease. Construction of TCR beta libraries relied on iRepertoire HTBI primers and on Arm-PCR targeting CDR3 regions. TCRdb re-analysed the multiplex PCR reads in MiXCR, keeping a single row per CDR3 protein. The data contain 360,000 or so distinct CDR3 sequences, 16% of them singletons. Time point indicated: newly diagnosed GD, antithyroid drugs for less than 3 months. Following extraction of RNA from PBMCs, that RNA was used to make the TCR library. The same specimen was also included in a second study, on T cells in Graves' hyperthyroidism and ophthalmopathy.

This specimen consisted of peripheral blood mononuclear cells (PBMCs), obtained at new diagnosis, from a patient treated with antithyroid drugs. These receptors were collected from a woman younger than 30 with Graves disease.

This chain connects TRBV28 to TRBJ2-7; D is possibly TRBD2 (6 bases). Germline assignment: CDR1 MDHEN and CDR2 SYDVKM. With 6 bases removed from V and 3 bases from J, the gap between germline ends came to 15 bases. The CDR3 has 14 residues. The DNA for the CDR3 is TGTGCCAGCAGGGAGGGTCCCATCCGCTACGAGCAGTACTTC. Translated, it gives CASREGPIRYEQYF.

This chain joins TRBV19 and TRBJ1-1; the D gene is possibly TRBD1 (6 bases). The CDR3 runs 14 residues. CDR1 is LNHDA and CDR2 is SQIVND in the germline V gene (reference sequence). Trimming stripped 11 bases from V and 1 base from J, with 17 bases between. The CDR3, as DNA: TGTGCCGCCTCCACTATACAGGGGAACACTGAAGCTTTCTTT. Its protein product is CAASTIQGNTEAFF.

This clonotype has at least ten counts. The rearrangement uses TRBV28 and TRBJ2-1; D might be TRBD1 (5 bases). V was pared by 6 bases and J by 3 bases, with 12 bases between. CDR3 length: 14 amino acids. CDR1 is MDHEN, CDR2 SYDVKM, per germline. CDR3 coding DNA: TGTGCCAGCAGGCCCGGACAAAACTACAATGAGCAGTTCTTC. Its translation: CASRPGQNYNEQFF. The full variable domain, rest sourced from reference TRBV28 and TRBJ2-1, is DVKVTQSSRYLVKRTGEKVFLECVQDMDHENMFWYRQDPGLGLRLIYFSYDVKMKEKGDIPEGYSVSREKKERFSLILESASTNQTSMYLCASRPGQNYNEQFFGPGTRLTVL.

This chain links TRBV7-9 with TRBJ1-1; D not resolved. CDR1 and CDR2 (germline): SEHNR, FQNEAQ (reference sequence). The CDR3 is 17 amino acids. V shed 5 bases and J shed 1 base, with 20 bases lying between them. The CDR3 protein is CASSPGLLHQPNTEAFF. CDR3 DNA: TGTGCCAGCAGCCCCGGACTTCTTCATCAGCCGAACACTGAAGCTTTCTTT.

This clonotype was seen a few times. V gene TRBV20-1 combines with J gene TRBJ2-4, with 7 nucleotides matching TRBD2. Germline-derived CDR1 and CDR2 are DFQATT and SNEGSKA (reference sequence). The CDR3 totals 14 residues. V lost 1 base and J lost 8; bases outside the gene matches: 8. The CDR3 nucleotides are TGCAGTGCTAGAGGAGGCGGGAGCAAGGACATTCAGTACTTC. Its protein is CSARGGGSKDIQYF.

This clonotype came up many times. The junction departs from germline at one end; a sequencing error may be responsible. The chain employs TRBV3-1 and TRBJ2-7; TRBD1 matches 7 bases. The CDR3 covers 15 residues. Germline lookup yields CDR1 LGHDT and CDR2 YNNKEL (reference sequence). DNA for the CDR3: TGTGCCAGCAGACGACAGGGAACCTCCTCCCACGAGCAGTACTTC. Translation: CASRRQGTSSHEQYF.

A few counts support this clonotype. J is TRBJ2-3 and V is TRBV12-3 or TRBV12-4, with D possibly matching TRBD2 (6 bases). V lost 7 bases and J lost 1, with 15 bases in between. The CDR3 runs 15 residues. The CDR3 nucleotides read TGTGCCAGCACCTTACGGGACTTACGCACAGATACGCAGTATTTT. It encodes CASTLRDLRTDTQYF.

The chain carries TRBV6-1 and TRBJ1-1; the match to TRBD1 covers 9 bases. Germline CDR1 and CDR2: MNHNS and SASEGT. CDR3 length: 11 residues. The J segment lost 12 bases and the V segment lost 7 bases, leaving 6 bases of the junction unmatched. DNA for the CDR3: TGTGCCAGCACCGAAGACAGGGGGTCTTTCTTT. Its translation is CASTEDRGSFF.

This clonotype was recorded many times. CDR3 protein: CASSERVWAGIAGGGGADTQYF. CDR3 bases: TGTGCCAGCAGCGAGCGGGTCTGGGCTGGGATAGCGGGGGGAGGCGGGGCAGATACGCAGTATTTT. This chain joins TRBV27 and TRBJ2-3; TRBD2 matches 10 bases. CDR1 is MNHEY, CDR2 SMNVEV, per germline (reference sequence). CDR3 length: 22 residues. The V gene end was trimmed by 6 bases and the J gene end by 4 bases; junction bases not matched to a gene: 28.